This T cell receptor (beta chain) was retrieved from a study of T cells in Graves' hyperthyroidism and ophthalmopathy. Study conclusions and caveats: Ophthalmopathy was model-predicted a median around 6.7 months pre-onset. In blood, most of the thyroid clonotypes expanded above 0.001 were also present.

The junction had 5 bases not matched to a gene; V was cut back by 5 bases and J by 1 base. Germline V gene sequence: CDR1 DFQATT, CDR2 SNEGSKA (reference sequence). This CDR3 has 14 amino acids. RNA transcripts served as the template for amplifying TCR beta CDR3 regions. HTBI primers drove first-round RT-PCR of the TCR CDR3. MiXCR, run by TCRdb on the multiplex PCR reads, gives a single entry per CDR3 protein. The sample has approximately 640,000 distinct CDR3 sequences, around 16% seen once. This clonotype was picked up many times. Its antigen is undetermined. Fresh peripheral blood, approximately 10 ml, yielded the PBMCs.

The sequence derives from a woman aged 25 to 39 with Graves' hyperthyroidism. The chain employs TRBV20-1 and TRBJ2-1; 7 bases fit TRBD2. Sequencing was done on a sample of blood. The CDR3 coding sequence is TGCAGTGCTCCACAGCGGGGTTCCTACAATGAGCAGTTCTTC. Residues: CSAPQRGSYNEQFF.